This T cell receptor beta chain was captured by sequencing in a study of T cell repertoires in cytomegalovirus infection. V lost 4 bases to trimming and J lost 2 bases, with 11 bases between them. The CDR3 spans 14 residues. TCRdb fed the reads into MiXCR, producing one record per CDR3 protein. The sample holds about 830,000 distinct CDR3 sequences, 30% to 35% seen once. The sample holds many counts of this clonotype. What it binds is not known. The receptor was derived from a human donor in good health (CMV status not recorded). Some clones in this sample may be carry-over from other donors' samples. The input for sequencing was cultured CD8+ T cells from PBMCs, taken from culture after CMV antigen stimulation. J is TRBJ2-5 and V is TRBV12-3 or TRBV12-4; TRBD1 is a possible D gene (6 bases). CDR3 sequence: CASSSWTEQETQYF. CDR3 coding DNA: TGTGCCAGCAGTTCCTGGACAGAACAAGAGACCCAGTACTTC.